This T cell receptor beta chain is from a study of T cells in Graves' hyperthyroidism and ophthalmopathy. Study-wide points: Ophthalmopathy could be told apart from stable hyperthyroidism with a 13 V-J model.

This clonotype was observed many times. Its antigen is undetermined. The CDR3 spans 12 residues. V lost 7 bases to trimming and J lost 3 bases; unmatched junction nucleotides: 3. Amplified regions were TCR beta CDR3 sequences from RNA transcripts. The HTBI primer set served for first-round RT-PCR of the TCR CDR3. TCRdb reprocessed the multiplex PCR reads via MiXCR and lists one record per CDR3 protein. The sample carries 450,000 to 650,000 distinct CDR3 sequences, 12% to 15% recorded once. The sequenced sample consisted of blood. The chain joins TRBV12-3 or TRBV12-4 to TRBJ2-7, with 7 bases identical to TRBD2. The sequence derives from a woman aged 18-30 years with Graves' ophthalmopathy. The chain's CDR3 is CASTGGGYEQYF. In DNA form, the CDR3 reads TGTGCCAGCACCGGCGGGGGCTACGAGCAGTACTTC.